The T cell receptor (beta chain) under discussion was sequenced for a study of T-cell memory formation after mild COVID-19. The study, taken as a whole, reports: Chiefly within CM and EM were the contracting CD4+ clones; CD8+ ones were within EMRA.

This clonotype was recorded a few times. Its cognate antigen is unknown. The CDR3 spans 13 residues. Germline loops: CDR1 MNHEY, CDR2 SVGEGT. V lost 0 bases, J lost 6 bases, and 8 bases lay in between. TCRdb re-called the 5' RACE reads through MiXCR, storing one row per CDR3 protein. The table has about 190,000 distinct CDR3 sequences, around 20% seen once. This chain uses TRBV6-2 or TRBV6-3 with TRBJ1-1; D gene unclear. The specimen sequenced was PBMCs or a T cell subset sorted from them (not recorded which). This receptor was identified in an adult woman who had mild COVID-19 (a few samples of this study predate the infection). Cell type and time point are not known. The CDR3 coding sequence is TGTGCCAGCAGTTACTCGAGCTCCCCTGAAGCTTTCTTT. Its protein is CASSYSSSPEAFF.